The T cell receptor beta chain described here comes from a study of early T cells in non-severe SARS-CoV-2 infection. The CDR3 is 16 amino acids. V was clipped by 6 bases and J by 12 bases; unmatched bases: 16. Germline lookup yields CDR1 MNHEY and CDR2 SMNVEV (reference sequence). Individual cDNA molecules were tagged with unique molecular identifiers. TCRdb itself ran the 5' RACE reads through MiXCR, one entry per CDR3 protein. The sample gives 75,000 to 100,000 distinct CDR3 sequences, approximately 15% of which show up once; just under 0.6% is in the top ten. A few counts support this clonotype. Source material: whole blood. The receptor was isolated from an adult who was a healthcare worker with PCR-confirmed SARS-CoV-2 infection or an uninfected control (not recorded which). The gene calls are TRBV27 and TRBJ2-1, with 11 bases that match TRBD2. The CDR3 here is CASSPPWSTSGEGQFF. For the CDR3, the DNA is TGTGCCAGCAGCCCCCCTTGGTCGACTAGCGGGGAAGGGCAGTTCTTC.